One T cell receptor (beta chain) is described in this entry. Generated by immunoSEQ multiplex PCR, the TCRdb table keeps only in-frame clones and is missing some. Among about 240,000 clones listed, about nine tenths were seen once. Per the germline V gene, CDR1 is SNHLY and CDR2 is FYNNEI. The V end lost 0 bases, the J end lost 8 bases, and 11 bases lay between the germline ends. The CDR3 is 15 residues long. This specimen belongs to a study of blood T cell repertoires in COVID-19. The overall study: Collection of acute and convalescent COVID-19 samples took place in the United States, Italy and Spain.

The chain joins TRBV2 to TRBJ1-6; maybe TRBD1 (5 bases). The sequenced material came from peripheral blood. The TCR was taken from a man aged 55 to 70 who had recovered from COVID-19. CDR3 sequence reads: CASSEATETYSPLHF. CDR3 in DNA: TGTGCCAGCAGTGAAGCGACAGAAACGTATTCACCCCTCCACTTT.